This T cell receptor (beta chain) is from a study of T cells in Graves' hyperthyroidism and ophthalmopathy. CDR3 size: 14 residues. Germline CDR1 SGHAT, CDR2 FQNNGV. V lost 3 bases to trimming and J lost 4 bases, with 12 bases between them. This clonotype showed up many times. Its antigen is unknown. Points from the study as a whole: Researchers found most expanded thyroid clonotypes above 0.001 in blood as well.

Using RNA transcripts as the source, TCR beta CDR3 regions were amplified. Researchers ran a first-round RT-PCR on the TCR CDR3 using the HTBI primer set. One entry per CDR3 protein, called by TCRdb with MiXCR from the multiplex PCR reads. The sample records some 550,000 distinct CDR3 sequences, roughly 15% being singletons. Among ophthalmopathy patients, the Clinical Activity Score reached at least 3, the NOSPECS grade reached at least 4, and duration remained under 3 months. The study left out patients who had uncontrolled infection, other autoimmune disease, pregnancy or lactation. Fresh 10 ml peripheral blood yielded PBMCs.

Sequenced sample: blood. This clonotype originated in a woman aged 40 to 49 with Graves' ophthalmopathy. The chain joins TRBV11-2 to TRBJ2-5; TRBD2 is a possible D gene (7 bases). The CDR3 loop reads CASSFAGAGETQYF. CDR3 coding DNA: TGTGCCAGCAGCTTCGCGGGGGCGGGAGAGACCCAGTACTTC.